The source of this T cell receptor (beta chain) is a study of blood T cells in healthy people across ages. For the second PCR, which ran for roughly 6 to 12 cycles, a sample-barcoded 5' primer and a J-beta primer mix were used. TCRdb re-derived calls from the 5' RACE reads in MiXCR, one entry per CDR3 protein. The sample has over a million distinct CDR3 sequences; almost 60% are singletons. V lost 6 bases, J lost 3 bases, and 8 bases lay in between. This CDR3 region has 13 residues. CDR1 MRHNA and CDR2 SNTAGT come from the germline V gene. Sequenced input: blood. The clonotype comes from a man aged 18 to 30 in good health. This chain connects TRBV6-4 to TRBJ2-2; D gene uncertain. This CDR3 reads CASSERYTGELFF. Here the CDR3 DNA reads TGTGCCAGCAGCGAGAGGTACACCGGGGAGCTGTTTTTT.